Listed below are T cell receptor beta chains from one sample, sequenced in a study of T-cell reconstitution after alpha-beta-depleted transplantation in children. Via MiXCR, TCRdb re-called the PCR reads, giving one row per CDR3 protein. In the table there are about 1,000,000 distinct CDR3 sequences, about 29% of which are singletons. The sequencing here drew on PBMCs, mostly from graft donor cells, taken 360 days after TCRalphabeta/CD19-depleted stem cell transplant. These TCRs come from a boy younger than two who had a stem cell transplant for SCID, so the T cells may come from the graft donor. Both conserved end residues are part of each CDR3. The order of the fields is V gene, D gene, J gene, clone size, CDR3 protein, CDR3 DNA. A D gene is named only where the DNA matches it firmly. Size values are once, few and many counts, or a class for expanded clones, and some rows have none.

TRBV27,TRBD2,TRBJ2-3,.,CASSPGTTTQYF,TGTGCCAGCAGTCCCGGGACTACTACGCAGTATTTT
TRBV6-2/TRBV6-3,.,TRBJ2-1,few,CASSYRGGINEQFF,TGTGCCAGCAGTTACCGAGGGGGGATAAATGAGCAGTTCTTC
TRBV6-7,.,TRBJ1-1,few,CASSPGGQEWRTVPNTEAFF,TGTGCCAGCAGCCCGGGGGGCCAGGAGTGGAGGACGGTACCGAACACTGAAGCTTTCTTT
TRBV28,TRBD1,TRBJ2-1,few,CASSLPGGTGANEQFF,TGTGCCAGCAGTCTCCCGGGGGGGACAGGGGCCAATGAGCAGTTCTTC
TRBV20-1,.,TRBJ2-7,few,CSAILTSYEQYF,TGCAGTGCTATACTTACTAGTTACGAGCAGTACTTC
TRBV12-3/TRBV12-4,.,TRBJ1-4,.,CASSPNGGANEKLFF,TGTGCCAGCAGTCCCAACGGGGGGGCTAATGAAAAACTGTTTTTT
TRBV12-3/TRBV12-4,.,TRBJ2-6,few,CASSFRSGANVLTF,TGTGCCAGCAGTTTTCGCTCTGGGGCCAACGTCCTGACTTTC
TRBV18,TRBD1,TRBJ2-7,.,CASSPVQGAWEQYF,TGTGCCAGCTCACCGGTCCAGGGGGCATGGGAGCAGTACTTC
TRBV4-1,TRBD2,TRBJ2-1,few,CASANFLGTSGGGEQFF,TGCGCCAGCGCCAATTTCCTCGGGACTAGCGGGGGGGGTGAGCAGTTCTTC
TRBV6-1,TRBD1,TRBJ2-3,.,CASSGGQGRADTQYF,TGTGCCAGCAGTGGCGGACAGGGTCGGGCAGATACGCAGTATTTT
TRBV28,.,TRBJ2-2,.,CASSLVQARGELFF,TGTGCCAGCAGTTTAGTCCAGGCTCGCGGGGAGCTGTTTTTT
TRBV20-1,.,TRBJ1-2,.,CSAPQGSWGGYTF,TGCAGTGCCCCGCAGGGTTCGTGGGGAGGCTACACCTTC
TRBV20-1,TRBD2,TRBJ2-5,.,CSAMGSGGETQYF,TGCAGTGCTATGGGTAGCGGGGGGGAGACCCAGTACTTC
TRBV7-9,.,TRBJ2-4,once,CASSLASGRKNGIQYF,TGTGCCAGCAGCTTAGCGTCAGGACGGAAAAATGGAATTCAGTACTTC
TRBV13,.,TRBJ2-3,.,CASSDNVRVTDTQYF,TGTGCCAGCAGCGACAACGTTCGCGTCACAGATACGCAGTATTTT
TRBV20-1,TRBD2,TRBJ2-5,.,CSASLAGAGNQETQYF,TGCAGTGCTAGCCTAGCGGGGGCCGGGAATCAAGAGACCCAGTACTTC